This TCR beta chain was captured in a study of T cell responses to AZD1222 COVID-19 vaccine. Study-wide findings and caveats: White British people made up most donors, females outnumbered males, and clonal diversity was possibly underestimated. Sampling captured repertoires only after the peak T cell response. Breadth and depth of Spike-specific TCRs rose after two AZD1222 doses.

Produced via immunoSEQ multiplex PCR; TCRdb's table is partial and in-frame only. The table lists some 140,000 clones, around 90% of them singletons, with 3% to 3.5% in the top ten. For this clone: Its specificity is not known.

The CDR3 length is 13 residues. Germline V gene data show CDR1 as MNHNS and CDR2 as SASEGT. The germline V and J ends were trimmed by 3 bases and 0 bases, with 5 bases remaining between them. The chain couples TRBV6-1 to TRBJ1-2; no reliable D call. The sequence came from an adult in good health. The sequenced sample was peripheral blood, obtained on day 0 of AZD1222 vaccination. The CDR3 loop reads CASSDVPNYGYTF. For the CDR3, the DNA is TGTGCCAGCAGTGACGTACCTAACTATGGCTACACCTTC.